The clone carrying this TCR beta chain was found many times. Its antigen is unknown. This sample stems from a study of early T cells in non-severe SARS-CoV-2 infection. Study-level information: Chains were unpaired, as sequencing was done on bulk RNA from unsorted whole blood. Findings of the study overall: Matching against VDJdb likely underestimated virus-specific expansions, favoring anti-spike CD8.

Unique molecular identifiers (one per individual cDNA molecule) were attached. Using its own MiXCR run on the 5' RACE reads, TCRdb lists one record per CDR3 protein. The profile shows 35,000 to 55,000 distinct CDR3 sequences, 9.5% to 13% of them singletons. The receptor was derived from an adult who was a healthcare worker with PCR-confirmed SARS-CoV-2 infection or an uninfected control (not recorded which). The sample taken for sequencing was whole blood.

CDR3 in DNA: TGTGCCAGCAGCTCAGGACAGGGTGGTCAGCCCCAGCATTTT. Translated: CASSSGQGGQPQHF. The chain carries TRBV7-2 and TRBJ1-5; 8 bases fit TRBD1. Trimming removed 4 bases from V and 6 bases from J; junction bases left unmatched: 5. Per germline, CDR1 SGHTA and CDR2 FQGNSA. CDR3 length: 14 amino acids.